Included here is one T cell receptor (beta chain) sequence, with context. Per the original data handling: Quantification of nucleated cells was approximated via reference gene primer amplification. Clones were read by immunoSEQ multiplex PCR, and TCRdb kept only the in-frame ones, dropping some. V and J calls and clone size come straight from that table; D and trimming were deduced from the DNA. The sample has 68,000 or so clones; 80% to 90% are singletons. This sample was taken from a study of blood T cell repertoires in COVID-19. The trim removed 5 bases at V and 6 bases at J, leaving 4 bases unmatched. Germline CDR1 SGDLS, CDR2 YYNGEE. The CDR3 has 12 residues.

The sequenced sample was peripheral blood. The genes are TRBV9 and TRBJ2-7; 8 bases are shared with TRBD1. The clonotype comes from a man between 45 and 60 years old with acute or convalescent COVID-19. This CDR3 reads CASRGTGGEQYV. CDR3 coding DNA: TGTGCCAGCAGAGGCACAGGGGGCGAGCAGTACGTC.